This is a list of T cell receptor beta chains from one sample in a study of blood T cell repertoires in COVID-19. Only in-frame clones appear in the TCRdb table, and some are missing; sequencing was by immunoSEQ multiplex PCR. The repertoire holds 200,000 to 250,000 clones, with around 88% as singletons. The sample comprised PBMCs or T cells enriched from blood (not recorded which). These receptors were obtained from a woman aged 45-60 years who had recovered from COVID-19. CDR3s include the opening cysteine and the closing phenylalanine or tryptophan. Fields, in order: CDR3 protein, CDR3 DNA, clone size, V gene, J gene, D gene. The D gene is left open where the match is weak. Only some rows state a clone size, as once, few, many or a class for expanded clones.

cdr3_aa: CASSLRLAGATDTQYF
cdr3_nt: TGTGCCAGCAGCTTGCGACTAGCGGGGGCCACAGATACGCAGTATTTT
clone_size: few
v_call: TRBV7-6
j_call: TRBJ2-3
d_call: TRBD2

cdr3_aa: CASTPGQRSGYTF
cdr3_nt: TGTGCCAGCACCCCGGGACAGAGGAGCGGCTACACCTTC
clone_size: NA
v_call: TRBV6-5
j_call: TRBJ1-2
d_call: TRBD1

cdr3_aa: CASSLAVYSYEQYF
cdr3_nt: TGTGCCAGCAGTTTAGCGGTTTACTCCTACGAGCAGTACTTC
clone_size: NA
v_call: TRBV28
j_call: TRBJ2-7
d_call: NA

cdr3_aa: CASSLRPEAGEKLFF
cdr3_nt: TGTGCCAGCAGCTTACGGCCCGAGGCAGGGGAAAAACTGTTTTTT
clone_size: NA
v_call: TRBV7-3
j_call: TRBJ1-4
d_call: NA

cdr3_aa: CASSPDTEQFF
cdr3_nt: TGTGCCAGCTCACCGGACACCGAGCAGTTCTTC
clone_size: NA
v_call: TRBV18
j_call: TRBJ2-1
d_call: NA

cdr3_aa: CSAGQGIYEQYF
cdr3_nt: TGCAGCGCGGGACAGGGGATCTACGAGCAGTACTTC
clone_size: NA
v_call: TRBV29-1
j_call: TRBJ2-7
d_call: TRBD1

cdr3_aa: CASSPGQGAPYEQYF
cdr3_nt: TGCGCCAGCAGCCCGGGACAGGGGGCACCCTACGAGCAGTACTTC
clone_size: NA
v_call: TRBV4-1
j_call: TRBJ2-7
d_call: TRBD1

cdr3_aa: CASKGRDRQLYSNQPQHF
cdr3_nt: TGTGCCAGCAAGGGTCGGGACAGGCAATTATATAGCAATCAGCCCCAGCATTTT
clone_size: NA
v_call: TRBV4-2
j_call: TRBJ1-5
d_call: TRBD1

cdr3_aa: CAWISWTGWDYGYTF
cdr3_nt: TGTGCCTGGATCTCGTGGACGGGGTGGGACTATGGCTACACCTTC
clone_size: NA
v_call: TRBV30
j_call: TRBJ1-2
d_call: NA

cdr3_aa: CASSRPNTGELFF
cdr3_nt: TGTGCCAGCAGCCGTCCGAACACCGGGGAGCTGTTTTTT
clone_size: NA
v_call: TRBV28
j_call: TRBJ2-2
d_call: NA

cdr3_aa: CASRLTGSRISGANVLTF
cdr3_nt: TGTGCCAGCAGGTTAACAGGTTCCCGAATCTCTGGGGCCAACGTCCTGACTTTC
clone_size: NA
v_call: TRBV2
j_call: TRBJ2-6
d_call: NA

cdr3_aa: CASSQHQGGLGEKLFF
cdr3_nt: TGTGCCAGCAGTCAACATCAGGGGGGACTGGGCGAAAAACTGTTTTTT
clone_size: once
v_call: TRBV2
j_call: TRBJ1-4
d_call: TRBD1

cdr3_aa: CASSVGWRGGVEQFF
cdr3_nt: TGTGCCAGCAGCGTAGGGTGGCGGGGGGGCGTTGAGCAGTTCTTC
clone_size: NA
v_call: TRBV9
j_call: TRBJ2-1
d_call: TRBD2

cdr3_aa: CASSDDRGKNTSSYEQYF
cdr3_nt: TGTGCCAGCAGCGACGACAGGGGCAAAAATACAAGCTCCTACGAGCAGTACTTC
clone_size: NA
v_call: TRBV28
j_call: TRBJ2-7
d_call: TRBD1

cdr3_aa: CASSLVGQGARIGEKLFF
cdr3_nt: TGTGCCAGCAGCTTGGTGGGTCAGGGGGCGCGAATTGGCGAAAAACTGTTTTTT
clone_size: NA
v_call: TRBV5-5
j_call: TRBJ1-4
d_call: TRBD1

cdr3_aa: CASRSQGGGANVLTF
cdr3_nt: TGTGCCAGCAGGTCACAGGGGGGTGGGGCCAACGTCCTGACTTTC
clone_size: NA
v_call: TRBV28
j_call: TRBJ2-6
d_call: TRBD1

cdr3_aa: CASSSTGTSYTEAFF
cdr3_nt: TGTGCCAGCAGCTCGACCGGGACTTCCTACACTGAAGCTTTCTTT
clone_size: NA
v_call: TRBV7-2
j_call: TRBJ1-1
d_call: NA

cdr3_aa: CSARTSALNTGELFF
cdr3_nt: TGCAGCGCCCGGACTAGCGCTTTGAACACCGGGGAGCTGTTTTTT
clone_size: once
v_call: TRBV29-1
j_call: TRBJ2-2
d_call: TRBD2

cdr3_aa: CASSQVQGNTEAFF
cdr3_nt: TGCGCCAGCAGCCAAGTTCAGGGGAACACTGAAGCTTTCTTT
clone_size: once
v_call: TRBV4-1
j_call: TRBJ1-1
d_call: NA

cdr3_aa: CASSLGKNTEAFF
cdr3_nt: TGTGCCAGCAGTTTGGGCAAGAACACTGAAGCTTTCTTT
clone_size: NA
v_call: TRBV12-3/TRBV12-4
j_call: TRBJ1-1
d_call: NA

cdr3_aa: CASSRQGASTGELFF
cdr3_nt: TGTGCCAGCAGCCGACAGGGGGCCTCGACCGGGGAGCTGTTTTTT
clone_size: NA
v_call: TRBV3-1/TRBV3-2
j_call: TRBJ2-2
d_call: TRBD1

cdr3_aa: CASSVRDRTGNEQFF
cdr3_nt: TGTGCCAGCAGCGTACGGGATCGGACCGGCAATGAGCAGTTCTTC
clone_size: few
v_call: TRBV9
j_call: TRBJ2-1
d_call: NA